Presented here are 27 T cell receptor beta chains from one specimen sequenced in a study of OX40 agonist ivuxolimab in advanced cancers. TCRdb's copy holds only in-frame clones and misses some; the assay was immunoSEQ multiplex PCR. The repertoire consists of 45,000 to 55,000 clones, with about 88% occurring once and the leading ten covering 7.5% to 10%. The sequences come from CD4+ or CD8+ T cells sorted from blood, collected in a trial of the OX40 agonist ivuxolimab. The receptors shown here come from an adult with an advanced solid tumor such as melanoma, head and neck, liver or kidney cancer.

V usage is TRBV28 and J usage is TRBJ2-1, with a tentative D call TRBD2 (6 bases). Germline CDR1 is MDHEN and CDR2 is SYDVKM. The CDR3 loop spans 16 amino acids. Trimming removed 8 bases from V and 7 bases from J, with 24 bases in between. The CDR3 is CASSLLRGGTGNEQFF. The DNA for the CDR3 is TGTGCCAGCTCCCTCCTTCGGGGCGGGACGGGTAATGAGCAGTTCTTC.

The rearrangement links TRBV5-1 to TRBJ1-1; 12 bases map to TRBD1. Germline V CDR1 and CDR2: SGHRS, YFSETQ. V lost 4 bases and J lost 5; bases outside the gene matches: 12. The length of the CDR3 is 17 residues. CDR3 loop: CASSLGTGGGLTTEAFF. The CDR3 DNA reads as TGCGCCAGCAGCCTTGGGACAGGGGGCGGATTAACTACTGAAGCTTTCTTT.

The chain couples TRBV5-1 to TRBJ2-7; 11 bases are a match to TRBD1. The CDR3 is made up of 15 amino acids. The V and J ends lost 4 bases and 1 base, in that order; junction bases with no gene match: 4. Germline V gene data show CDR1 as SGHRS and CDR2 as YFSETQ. The CDR3 sequence is CASSEGQGESYEQYF. For the CDR3, the DNA is TGCGCCAGCAGCGAGGGACAGGGGGAATCCTACGAGCAGTACTTC.

The chain joins TRBV5-1 to TRBJ1-1, with TRBD1 as a possible D gene (5 bases). Looked up from germline, CDR1 is SGHRS and CDR2 is YFSETQ. Trimming shortened V by 3 bases and J by 4 bases, and 13 bases separated the two germline ends. The CDR3 is 14 amino acids. The CDR3 nucleotides read TGCGCCAGCAGCTGGTCAGGGAAGGGCACTGAAGCTTTCTTT. This gives the protein CASSWSGKGTEAFF.

The genes are TRBV23-1 and TRBJ1-1, with D perhaps TRBD1 (6 bases). TRBV23-1 is treated as an ORF (open reading frame) with a function not yet certain. CDR3 length: 17 amino acids. The V gene lost 0 bases and the J gene lost 5 bases, with 19 bases spanning the gap. The CDR3 coding sequence is TGCGCCAGCAGTCAATCTTTCTGGACAGTCACAGGGACTGAAGCTTTCTTT. It codes for CASSQSFWTVTGTEAFF.

The gene calls are TRBV6-6 and TRBJ2-1; a possible D gene is TRBD1 (7 bases). V dropped 5 bases and J dropped 3 bases, with 14 bases sitting between them. Germline V gives CDR1 MNHNY, CDR2 SVGAGI (reference sequence). This CDR3 has 15 residues. This CDR3 is CASSLQGGNYNEQFF. DNA for the CDR3: TGTGCCAGCAGTCTTCAGGGGGGCAACTACAATGAGCAGTTCTTC.

In regard to this clone: Other nucleotide sequences from this sample produce the same CDR3. The chain recombines TRBV5-1 with TRBJ2-3; D is undetermined. The CDR3 has 12 residues. Germline values: CDR1 SGHRS, CDR2 YFSETQ. V lost 2 bases and J 3 bases, leaving 4 bases between the germline ends. The CDR3 DNA follows: TGCGCCAGCAGCTTAACGACAGATACGCAGTATTTT. Amino acid sequence: CASSLTTDTQYF.

V gene TRBV4-2 combines with J gene TRBJ2-3; TRBD2 agrees at 12 bases. This CDR3 is built from 16 residues. Germline-derived CDR1 and CDR2 are LGHNA and YNFKEQ. V shed 4 bases and J 3 bases; nucleotides not matched to a gene: 5. The CDR3 DNA reads TGTGCCAGCAGCCCTGGACTAGCGGGGATGACAGATACGCAGTATTTT. Its translation is CASSPGLAGMTDTQYF.

A remark on this clone: Germline and junction disagree at one end, which may indicate a read error. The same CDR3 can be traced to other DNA sequences in this sample. The J gene is TRBJ2-7, the V gene TRBV19, with D hard to call. Germline values: CDR1 LNHDA, CDR2 SQIVND (reference sequence). This CDR3 is 14 amino acids long. The CDR3 loop reads CARPKGRIVYEQYF. CDR3 sequence (DNA): TGTGCCAGGCCTAAGGGCCGTATAGTCTACGAACAGTACTTC.

In its sample, this clone was seen once. The rearrangement links TRBV19 to TRBJ1-3, with D unclear. The CDR3 spans 14 residues. CDR1 LNHDA and CDR2 SQIVND come from the germline V gene (reference sequence). V shed 8 bases and J shed 3 bases, with 14 bases lying between them. The CDR3 nucleotides are TGTGCCAGTTCACCGGGCTCGAATGGAAACACCATATATTTT. Its translation: CASSPGSNGNTIYF.

The chain uses TRBV28 and TRBJ2-3; 8 bases map to TRBD2. CDR1 MDHEN and CDR2 SYDVKM come from the germline V gene. CDR3 length equals 14 residues. The V gene end was trimmed by 6 bases and the J gene end by 6 bases; junction bases not matched to a gene: 8. The CDR3 coding sequence is TGTGCCAGCAGGGGTAGCGGGATTGTGGATACGCAGTATTTT. It translates to CASRGSGIVDTQYF. The entire variable domain, with the rest obtained from reference TRBV28 and TRBJ2-3, is as follows: DVKVTQSSRYLVKRTGEKVFLECVQDMDHENMFWYRQDPGLGLRLIYFSYDVKMKEKGDIPEGYSVSREKKERFSLILESASTNQTSMYLCASRGSGIVDTQYFGPGTRLTVL.

The rearrangement links TRBV11-3 to TRBJ2-1, with TRBD2 matching 10 bases. Germline values: CDR1 SGHNT, CDR2 YENEEA. V trimming: 1 base; J trimming: 4 bases; junction bases outside the gene matches: 4. This CDR3 has 16 residues. CDR3 sequence reads: CASSLGGTSAYNEQFF. CDR3 nucleotides: TGTGCCAGCAGCTTAGGGGGGACTAGCGCTTACAATGAGCAGTTCTTC.

This chain joins TRBV10-3 and TRBJ2-2; TRBD2 matches 7 bases. The ends lost 6 bases at V and 1 base at J; junction bases unmatched: 5. Germline V CDR1 and CDR2: ENHRY, SYGVKD. The CDR3 length is 15 residues. The CDR3 sequence: CAIRTTSQNTGELFF. CDR3 nucleotide sequence: TGTGCCATCAGAACGACTAGCCAGAACACCGGGGAGCTGTTTTTT.

The chain combines TRBV30 with TRBJ2-3; TRBD2 is a possible D gene (6 bases). Germline V gene sequence: CDR1 GTSNPN, CDR2 SVGIG (reference sequence). The CDR3 has 14 residues. V was trimmed by 0 bases and J by 2 bases, leaving 9 bases between them. This CDR3 reads CAWSVTGVTDTQYF. In DNA, the CDR3 is TGTGCCTGGAGTGTAACGGGAGTCACAGATACGCAGTATTTT.

The chain links TRBV15 to TRBJ1-1, with D possibly being TRBD1 (5 bases). The CDR3 totals 12 residues. With 2 bases removed from V and 10 bases from J, the gap between germline ends came to 11 bases. From germline, CDR1 is LNHNV and CDR2 YYDKDF (reference sequence). CDR3 DNA: TGTGCCACCAGCAGACCCGGGACTAGAGCTTTCTTT. As protein: CATSRPGTRAFF.

This chain connects TRBV7-6 to TRBJ2-7; D gene uncertain. V was clipped by 1 base and J by 3 bases, with 13 bases between them. The CDR3 length is 15 residues. The germline CDR1 and CDR2 sequences are SGHVS and FNYEAQ. Here the CDR3 reads CASSLGGGKNYEQYF. The DNA of the CDR3 is TGTGCCAGCAGCTTAGGTGGTGGGAAGAACTACGAGCAGTACTTC.

The chain uses TRBV19 and TRBJ2-4; 9 nucleotides line up with TRBD2. This CDR3 is 15 amino acids long. The J segment lost 3 bases and the V segment lost 4 bases, leaving 4 bases of the junction unmatched. Per germline, CDR1 LNHDA and CDR2 SQIVND (reference sequence). This CDR3 reads CASSSGRARKNIQYF. The CDR3 region has the DNA TGTGCCAGTAGTAGCGGGAGGGCTCGCAAAAACATTCAGTACTTC.

The chain links TRBV29-1 to TRBJ2-7; D is unresolved. The V gene lost 4 bases and the J gene lost 0 bases, with 7 bases spanning the gap. Germline loops: CDR1 SQVTM, CDR2 ANQGSEA. This CDR3 has 12 residues. The CDR3 DNA sequence: TGCAGCGTTGTCAGTCCCTCCTACGAGCAGTACTTC. It codes for CSVVSPSYEQYF.

The chain combines TRBV5-1 with TRBJ2-7; TRBD2 is a possible D gene (6 bases). The germline V and J ends were trimmed by 0 bases and 6 bases, with 13 bases remaining between them. The CDR3 runs 14 residues. Germline V gene lookup returns CDR1 SGHRS and CDR2 YFSETQ. The DNA for the CDR3 is TGCGCCAGCAGCTTGGTGACGGGAGAGGGCGAGCAGTACTTC. Translated, it gives CASSLVTGEGEQYF.

This chain connects TRBV4-2 to TRBJ1-1, with 8 bases that match TRBD1. The CDR3 consists of 14 residues. Looked up from germline, CDR1 is LGHNA and CDR2 is YNFKEQ. The V segment lost 3 bases and the J segment 7 bases; nucleotides outside the gene matches: 7. The CDR3 is CASSQNQGAGEAFF. The DNA of the CDR3 is TGTGCCAGCAGCCAGAACCAGGGGGCTGGTGAAGCTTTCTTT.

The chain recombines TRBV10-3 with TRBJ2-2; 15 positions agree with TRBD2. V shed 3 bases and J 6 bases; nucleotides not matched to a gene: 23. CDR3 length equals 23 residues. The germline V gene encodes CDR1 ENHRY and CDR2 SYGVKD. The CDR3 loop is CAISERRESGTSGRWYVAGELFF. CDR3 in DNA: TGTGCCATCAGTGAACGACGGGAAAGTGGGACTAGCGGGAGGTGGTATGTGGCCGGGGAGCTGTTTTTT.

As for this clone: This same CDR3 is encoded by further DNA sequences in the sample. The genes are TRBV7-9 and TRBJ1-4; 8 bases are a match to TRBD1. Germline assignment: CDR1 SEHNR and CDR2 FQNEAQ (reference sequence). The CDR3 totals 14 residues. The ends lost 2 bases at V and 5 bases at J; junction bases unmatched: 1. The DNA for the CDR3 is TGTGCCAGCAGCTTAAGACAGGGGAATGAAAAACTGTTTTTT. Translating gives CASSLRQGNEKLFF.

This chain uses TRBV9 with TRBJ1-2, with TRBD1 identical over 7 bases. The CDR3 totals 17 residues. Germline V CDR1 and CDR2: SGDLS, YYNGEE. Trimming removed 0 bases from V and 4 bases from J; junction bases left unmatched: 12. CDR3 sequence reads: CASSVDPERGRIYGYTF. The CDR3 nucleotides are TGTGCCAGCAGCGTAGATCCGGAGAGGGGGCGCATCTATGGCTACACCTTC.

This rearrangement joins TRBV30 to TRBJ2-7, with D possibly TRBD2 on 5 matching bases. This CDR3 is 13 amino acids long. V shed 1 base and J shed 6 bases, with 13 bases lying between them. From germline, CDR1 is GTSNPN and CDR2 SVGIG (reference sequence). In DNA, the CDR3 is TGTGCCTGGAGTGCGGTTCTGGCGGGCGAGCAGTACTTC. This translates into CAWSAVLAGEQYF.

V and J are TRBV7-2 and TRBJ1-4; D might be TRBD1 (5 bases). This CDR3 contains 13 residues. V was clipped by 5 bases and J by 8 bases, with 12 bases between them. Looked up from germline, CDR1 is SGHTA and CDR2 is FQGNSA. CDR3 region: CASSRGLAEKLFF. The CDR3, as DNA: TGTGCCAGCAGCAGGGGACTGGCGGAAAAACTGTTTTTT.

The genes are TRBV6-1 and TRBJ2-7, with 10 bases aligning to TRBD2. The length of the CDR3 is 16 residues. Per the germline V gene, CDR1 is MNHNS and CDR2 is SASEGT. V was pared by 4 bases and J by 4 bases, with 10 bases of the junction left unmatched. The CDR3 DNA reads as TGTGCCAGCAGTGTTGTAGCGGGAGGTGGCCTGTACGAGCAGTACTTC. Encoded protein: CASSVVAGGGLYEQYF.

The chain recombines TRBV19 with TRBJ2-7; TRBD1 matches at 8 bases. The CDR3 is 16 amino acids. The V segment lost 5 bases and the J segment 0 bases; nucleotides outside the gene matches: 9. CDR1 LNHDA and CDR2 SQIVND come from the germline V gene (reference sequence). DNA for the CDR3: TGTGCCAGTAGTGTAATAACGGACAGGGACTCCTACGAGCAGTACTTC. Amino acids: CASSVITDRDSYEQYF.